The T cell receptor beta chain under discussion was sequenced for a study of identical twins. The study, taken as a whole, reports: Within cord blood, abundant beta clonotypes carried fewer insertions, but memory repertoires showed no such trend. Invariant T cells like MAIT and iNKT could partly confound the zero-insertion analyses.

This clonotype was seen only a few times. Its target is unknown. TCRdb re-analysed the 5' RACE reads in MiXCR, keeping a single row per CDR3 protein. The repertoire includes approximately 470,000 distinct CDR3 sequences, more than 13% of them detected once, and more than 0.5% sits in the top ten. CDR3 length: 14 residues. V dropped 6 bases and J dropped 5; count of bases not matched to a gene: 5. Germline CDR1 reads MNHNS; CDR2 reads SASEGT. These sequences were also reported in another study, on yellow fever vaccine responses in identical twins. Per that paper: As reported, the vaccine T cell response of twins seemed partly convergent and partly personalized.

The V call is TRBV6-1, the J call TRBJ2-1; 9 nucleotides align to TRBD1. Sequencing was carried out using CD4+ T cells sorted from blood. This TCR was recovered from a woman between 18 and 30 years old in good health. The CDR3 DNA sequence: TGTGCCAGCAGGCCGGGACAGGGACACAATGAGCAGTTCTTC. The encoded protein is CASRPGQGHNEQFF.